These 9 T cell receptor beta chains came from one sample sequenced in a study of regulatory T cells in long-lasting Graves disease. Building of the TCR beta libraries involved iRepertoire HTBI primers and Arm-PCR of CDR3 regions. TCRdb called the multiplex PCR reads again in MiXCR, with one record for every CDR3 protein. Among 200,000 to 250,000 distinct CDR3 sequences, around 20% were seen once, and the ten largest hold about 15%. Time point in this sample: newly diagnosed GD, antithyroid drugs for less than 3 months. RNA from PBMCs was the source of the TCR library. Sample: peripheral blood mononuclear cells (PBMCs), taken at new diagnosis, from a patient treated with antithyroid drugs. The receptors were sampled from a female donor with Graves disease.

This clonotype was seen a few times. The chain recombines TRBV5-1 with TRBJ2-5; D not certain. This CDR3 region has 14 residues. Germline-derived CDR1 and CDR2 are SGHRS and YFSETQ. Trimming removed 4 bases at V and 0 bases at J, with 10 bases between. CDR3 residues: CASSPDPNQETQYF. The DNA for the CDR3 is TGCGCCAGCAGCCCGGACCCAAACCAAGAGACCCAGTACTTC. Using reference TRBV5-1 and TRBJ2-5 for the parts outside the CDR3, the full variable domain is KAGVTQTPRYLIKTRGQQVTLSCSPISGHRSVSWYQQTPGQGLQFLFEYFSETQRNKGNFPGRFSGRQFSNSRSEMNVSTLELGDSALYLCASSPDPNQETQYFGPGTRLLVL.

This clonotype was counted many times. The V gene is TRBV5-1, the J gene TRBJ2-5; no definite D call. The germline gives CDR1 SGHRS, CDR2 YFSETQ. CDR3 size: 15 residues. V lost 4 bases, J lost 1 base, and 14 bases lay in between. The CDR3 sequence: CASSPQSTGQETQYF. The CDR3 bases are TGCGCCAGCAGCCCCCAATCAACTGGCCAAGAGACCCAGTACTTC.

The chain couples TRBV12-3 or TRBV12-4 to TRBJ1-6; the D gene is possibly TRBD1 (6 bases). The CDR3 sequence is 14 residues long. Deletions cut 6 bases from V and 8 bases from J, with 14 bases between. The CDR3 DNA is TGTGCCAGCAGGAAACAGGGATCGGATTCACCCCTCCACTTT. Its translation is CASRKQGSDSPLHF.

This clonotype has a handful of counts. The V and J genes are TRBV19 and TRBJ2-1; 12 bases align to TRBD2. Trimming cost V 5 bases and J 10 bases; bases outside gene matches: 6. CDR1 is LNHDA and CDR2 is SQIVND in the germline V gene (reference sequence). The CDR3 covers 14 residues. DNA for the CDR3: TGTGCCAGTAGTGCACTAGCGGGAGGTTGGGAGCAGTTCTTC. It translates to CASSALAGGWEQFF.

This clonotype came up many times. This chain links TRBV28 with TRBJ1-5; 9 bases are a match to TRBD1. The CDR3 covers 13 residues. V shed 7 bases, J shed 5 bases, and the junction held 3 bases outside the gene matches. The V gene's germline CDR1 is MDHEN and CDR2 SYDVKM. The CDR3 here is CASNRDRDQPQHF. In DNA form, the CDR3 reads TGTGCCAGCAACCGGGACAGGGATCAGCCCCAGCATTTT.

This clonotype was seen repeatedly, ten times or more. The J gene is TRBJ2-2, the V gene TRBV7-2; a possible D gene is TRBD2 (5 bases). This CDR3 has 16 amino acids. V lost 5 bases to trimming and J lost 3 bases, with 16 bases between them. Germline-derived CDR1 and CDR2 are SGHTA and FQGNSA. This CDR3 reads CASSPSGSSDTGELFF. The CDR3 DNA reads TGTGCCAGCAGCCCGAGCGGCTCAAGTGACACCGGGGAGCTGTTTTTT.

This clonotype showed up many times. The V and J genes are TRBV5-4 and TRBJ2-2, with 9 bases lining up with TRBD1. In germline, CDR1 is SGHNT, CDR2 YYREEE (reference sequence). Germline trimming cut 1 base from V and 4 bases from J; bases unmatched to any gene: 5. This CDR3 comprises 16 residues. As DNA, the CDR3 is TGTGCCAGCAGCTTGATGGGGACAGGGTTCACCGGGGAGCTGTTTTTT. Translated, it gives CASSLMGTGFTGELFF.

This clonotype was detected ten times or more. V usage is TRBV11-3 and J usage is TRBJ2-7; tentative D call: TRBD1 (5 bases). Germline V CDR1 and CDR2: SGHNT, YENEEA. The CDR3 consists of 14 residues. Trimming took 5 bases from V and 5 from J, leaving 16 bases between them. The CDR3 coding sequence is TGTGCCAGCAGCCAAGGACACCAGTCAGACGAGCAGTACTTC. Amino acids: CASSQGHQSDEQYF.

This clonotype was recorded at least ten times. The rearrangement uses TRBV28 and TRBJ1-2, with TRBD1 matching over 7 bases. The CDR3 sequence is 14 residues long. Germline assignment: CDR1 MDHEN and CDR2 SYDVKM. V shed 2 bases, J shed 2 bases, and the junction held 2 bases outside the gene matches. The chain's CDR3 is CASSLEQGNYGYTF. The CDR3 nucleotides read TGTGCCAGCAGTTTAGAACAGGGGAACTATGGCTACACCTTC.